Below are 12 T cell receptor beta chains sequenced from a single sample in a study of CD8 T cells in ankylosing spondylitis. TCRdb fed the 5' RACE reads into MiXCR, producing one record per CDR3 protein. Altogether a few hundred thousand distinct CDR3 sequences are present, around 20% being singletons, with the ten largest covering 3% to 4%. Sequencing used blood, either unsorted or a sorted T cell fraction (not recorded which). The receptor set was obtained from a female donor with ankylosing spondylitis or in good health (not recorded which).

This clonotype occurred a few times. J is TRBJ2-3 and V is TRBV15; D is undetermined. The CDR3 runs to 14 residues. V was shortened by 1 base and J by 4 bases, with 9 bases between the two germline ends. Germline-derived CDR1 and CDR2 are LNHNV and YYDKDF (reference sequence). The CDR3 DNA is TGTGCCACCAGCAGAGGCTACTTCCCAGATACGCAGTATTTT. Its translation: CATSRGYFPDTQYF.

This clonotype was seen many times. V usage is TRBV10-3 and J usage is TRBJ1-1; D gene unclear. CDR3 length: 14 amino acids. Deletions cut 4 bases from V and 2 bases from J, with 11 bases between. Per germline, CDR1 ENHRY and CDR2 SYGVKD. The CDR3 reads CAISGLSGNTEAFF. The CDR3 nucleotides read TGTGCCATCAGTGGTCTTTCAGGAAACACTGAAGCTTTCTTT.

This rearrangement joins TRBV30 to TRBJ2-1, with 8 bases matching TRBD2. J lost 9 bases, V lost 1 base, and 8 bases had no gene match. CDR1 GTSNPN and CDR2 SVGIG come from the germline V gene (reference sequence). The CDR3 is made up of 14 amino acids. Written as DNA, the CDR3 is TGTGCCTGGAGTGAGGGCGGGAGGCTGCTTGAGCAGTTCTTC. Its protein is CAWSEGGRLLEQFF.

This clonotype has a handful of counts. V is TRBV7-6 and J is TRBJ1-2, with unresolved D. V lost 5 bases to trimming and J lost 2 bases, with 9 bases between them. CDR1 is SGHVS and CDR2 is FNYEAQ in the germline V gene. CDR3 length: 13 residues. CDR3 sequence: CASSLVQNYGYTF. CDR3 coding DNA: TGTGCCAGCAGCCTCGTACAGAACTATGGCTACACCTTC.

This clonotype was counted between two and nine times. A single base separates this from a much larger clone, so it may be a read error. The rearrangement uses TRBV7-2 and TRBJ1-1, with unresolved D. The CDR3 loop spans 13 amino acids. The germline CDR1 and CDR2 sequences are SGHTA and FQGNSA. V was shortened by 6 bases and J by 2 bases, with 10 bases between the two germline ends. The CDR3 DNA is TGTGCCAGCAGGTTAAACAGAAACACTGAAGCTTTCTTT. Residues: CASRLNRNTEAFF. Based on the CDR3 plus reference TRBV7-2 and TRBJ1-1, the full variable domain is GAGVSQSPSNKVTEKGKDVELRCDPISGHTALYWYRQSLGQGLEFLIYFQGNSAPDKSGLPSDRFSAERTGGSVSTLTIQRTQQEDSAVYLCASRLNRNTEAFFGQGTRLTVV.

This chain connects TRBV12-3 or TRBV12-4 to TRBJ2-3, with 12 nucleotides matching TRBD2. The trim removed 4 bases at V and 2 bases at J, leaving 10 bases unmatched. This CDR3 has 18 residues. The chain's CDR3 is CASSSGPGLAGPTDTQYF. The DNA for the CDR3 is TGTGCCAGCAGTTCTGGCCCCGGACTAGCGGGACCCACAGATACGCAGTATTTT.

CDR3 amino acids: CASSPLVGPYEQYF. CDR3 DNA sequence: TGTGCCAGCAGCCCCCTAGTAGGACCCTACGAGCAGTACTTC. This rearrangement joins TRBV7-2 to TRBJ2-7; D gene uncertain. Trimming cost V 5 bases and J 2 bases, with 13 bases left between them. This CDR3 comprises 14 residues. Germline CDR1 is SGHTA and CDR2 is FQGNSA.

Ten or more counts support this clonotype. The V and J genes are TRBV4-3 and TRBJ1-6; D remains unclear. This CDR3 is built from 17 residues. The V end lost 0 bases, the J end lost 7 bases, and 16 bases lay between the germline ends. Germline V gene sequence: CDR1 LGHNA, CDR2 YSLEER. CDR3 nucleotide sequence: TGCGCCAGCAGCCAAGACCCCCACGGGGTCGGGAATTCACCCCTCCACTTT. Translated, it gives CASSQDPHGVGNSPLHF.

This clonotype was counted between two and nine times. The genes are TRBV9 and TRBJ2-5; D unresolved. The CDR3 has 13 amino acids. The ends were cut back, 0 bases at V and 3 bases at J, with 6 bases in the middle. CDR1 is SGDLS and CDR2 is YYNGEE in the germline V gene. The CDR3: CASSVGAEETQYF. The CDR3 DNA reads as TGTGCCAGCAGCGTAGGGGCGGAAGAGACCCAGTACTTC.

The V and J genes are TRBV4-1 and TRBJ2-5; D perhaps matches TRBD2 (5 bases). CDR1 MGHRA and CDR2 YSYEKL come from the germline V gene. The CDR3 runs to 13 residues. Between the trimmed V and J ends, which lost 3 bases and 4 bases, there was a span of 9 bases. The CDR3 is CASSHIARETQYF. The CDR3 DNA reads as TGCGCCAGCAGCCATATAGCGCGAGAGACCCAGTACTTC.

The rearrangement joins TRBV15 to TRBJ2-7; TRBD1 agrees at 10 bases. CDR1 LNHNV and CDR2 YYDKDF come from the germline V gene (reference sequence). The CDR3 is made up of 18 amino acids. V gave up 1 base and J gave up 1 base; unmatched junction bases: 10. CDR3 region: CATSRAGTGVLGSYEQYF. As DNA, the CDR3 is TGTGCCACCAGCAGAGCTGGGACAGGGGTTCTGGGGTCCTACGAGCAGTACTTC.

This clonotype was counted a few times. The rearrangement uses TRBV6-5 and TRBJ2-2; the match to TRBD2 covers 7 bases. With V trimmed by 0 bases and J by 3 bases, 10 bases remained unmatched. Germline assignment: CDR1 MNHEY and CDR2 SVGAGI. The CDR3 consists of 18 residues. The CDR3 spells CASSYSSSGTVHTGELFF. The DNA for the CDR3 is TGTGCCAGCAGTTACTCCTCCAGCGGGACGGTGCACACCGGGGAGCTGTTTTTT.